Listed below are T cell receptor beta chains from one sample, sequenced in a study of OX40 agonist ivuxolimab in advanced cancers. The data were produced by immunoSEQ multiplex PCR, yet TCRdb's version contains in-frame clones alone and is incomplete. In the table there are tens of thousands of clones, around nine tenths of which are singletons. Material: CD4+ or CD8+ T cells sorted from blood, obtained in a trial of the OX40 agonist ivuxolimab. Every receptor here comes from an adult with an advanced solid tumor such as melanoma, head and neck, liver or kidney cancer. The CDR3 runs from the conserved cysteine through the conserved F or W. Each record gives: J gene, CDR3 length, V gene, D gene, clone size, CDR3 DNA, CDR3 protein. The D gene is left open where the match is weak. Only part of the rows carry a size: once, few, many, or a class if the clone is expanded.

j_gene: TRBJ1-1
len: 15
v_gene: TRBV5-1
d_gene: -
abundance: -
CDR3nt: TGCGCCAGCAGCTTGGTATCCGACGGGAACACTGAAGCTTTCTTT
CDR3aa: CASSLVSDGNTEAFF

j_gene: TRBJ2-3
len: 16
v_gene: TRBV4-1
d_gene: TRBD2
abundance: -
CDR3nt: TGCGCCAGCAGCCGAGACGAGCGGGGGGGCAGGAATACGCAGTATTTT
CDR3aa: CASSRDERGGRNTQYF

j_gene: TRBJ1-1
len: 14
v_gene: TRBV5-1
d_gene: -
abundance: -
CDR3nt: TGCGCCAGCTATGGAGGGCGAGGGGAAACTGAAGCTTTCTTT
CDR3aa: CASYGGRGETEAFF

j_gene: TRBJ1-3
len: 17
v_gene: TRBV14
d_gene: -
abundance: -
CDR3nt: TGTGCCAGCAGCCAAGCAAAAGGGATCCTCTCTGGAAACACCATATATTTT
CDR3aa: CASSQAKGILSGNTIYF

j_gene: TRBJ2-2
len: 14
v_gene: TRBV29-1
d_gene: TRBD2
abundance: few
CDR3nt: TGCAGCGCCCAAGCGGGGGGCAACACCGGGGAGCTGTTTTTT
CDR3aa: CSAQAGGNTGELFF

j_gene: TRBJ1-2
len: 16
v_gene: TRBV4-1
d_gene: -
abundance: -
CDR3nt: TGCGCCAGCAGCCAAGATCGGGCCAGAAAAAACTATGGCTACACCTTC
CDR3aa: CASSQDRARKNYGYTF

j_gene: TRBJ1-2
len: 16
v_gene: TRBV7-2
d_gene: -
abundance: -
CDR3nt: TGTGCCAGCAGCTTTTCGCGACAGACCTCTAACTATGGCTACACCTTC
CDR3aa: CASSFSRQTSNYGYTF

j_gene: TRBJ2-2
len: 15
v_gene: TRBV18
d_gene: TRBD1
abundance: -
CDR3nt: TGTGCCAGCTCACCAGGGCAGGGGGCGGCCGGGGAGCTGTTTTTT
CDR3aa: CASSPGQGAAGELFF

j_gene: TRBJ1-6
len: 16
v_gene: TRBV19
d_gene: TRBD1
abundance: -
CDR3nt: TGTGCCACAACGAGGACAGGGGGACTTAATAATTCACCCCTCCACTTT
CDR3aa: CATTRTGGLNNSPLHF

j_gene: TRBJ2-5
len: 19
v_gene: TRBV4-2
d_gene: TRBD2
abundance: -
CDR3nt: TGTGCCAGCAGCCAAGACAGACTAGCGGGGGGCGTAAAACAAGAGACCCAGTACTTC
CDR3aa: CASSQDRLAGGVKQETQYF

j_gene: TRBJ2-7
len: 14
v_gene: TRBV5-4
d_gene: TRBD1
abundance: -
CDR3nt: TGTGCCAGCAGCTTTGCGCAGGGGGATTACGAGCAGTACTTC
CDR3aa: CASSFAQGDYEQYF

j_gene: TRBJ2-5
len: 15
v_gene: TRBV10-3
d_gene: TRBD2
abundance: -
CDR3nt: TGTGCCATCAGTGACCCAGCGGGGGGTGGAGAGACCCAGTACTTC
CDR3aa: CAISDPAGGGETQYF

j_gene: TRBJ2-5
len: 15
v_gene: TRBV7-2
d_gene: -
abundance: -
CDR3nt: TGTGCCAGCAGCTTCCATAATGGGGGATTGGAGACCCAGTACTTC
CDR3aa: CASSFHNGGLETQYF

j_gene: TRBJ2-3
len: 14
v_gene: TRBV5-4
d_gene: -
abundance: -
CDR3nt: TGTGCCAGCAGCTTGGGATCTAGGAGAGATACGCAGTATTTT
CDR3aa: CASSLGSRRDTQYF

j_gene: TRBJ1-6
len: 13
v_gene: TRBV11-3
d_gene: -
abundance: -
CDR3nt: TGTGCCAGCAGCTTAGATAAAGATTCACCCCTCCACTTT
CDR3aa: CASSLDKDSPLHF

j_gene: TRBJ2-7
len: 15
v_gene: TRBV11-2
d_gene: TRBD1
abundance: -
CDR3nt: TGTGCCAGCAGCTTAGCCGGGGACAGGGGATACGAGCAGTACTTC
CDR3aa: CASSLAGDRGYEQYF

j_gene: TRBJ1-4
len: 16
v_gene: TRBV6-1
d_gene: -
abundance: -
CDR3nt: TGTGCCAGCAGTGAGGGGAGGGATCCCCTAAATGAAAAACTGTTTTTT
CDR3aa: CASSEGRDPLNEKLFF

j_gene: TRBJ1-1
len: 11
v_gene: TRBV30
d_gene: -
abundance: once
CDR3nt: TGTGCCTGGGAGTCGCAGGTTGAAGCTTTCTTT
CDR3aa: CAWESQVEAFF

j_gene: TRBJ1-4
len: 16
v_gene: TRBV5-4
d_gene: -
abundance: -
CDR3nt: TGTGCCAGCAGCACCAGAGGATTGGGGTCTAATGAAAAACTGTTTTTT
CDR3aa: CASSTRGLGSNEKLFF

j_gene: TRBJ1-5
len: 10
v_gene: TRBV6-5
d_gene: -
abundance: -
CDR3nt: TGTGCCGCCCTCGATCAGCCCCAGCATTTT
CDR3aa: CAALDQPQHF

j_gene: TRBJ2-7
len: 16
v_gene: TRBV21-1
d_gene: -
abundance: -
CDR3nt: TGTGCCAGCAGCAAATGTCTGCAGGTTGCATCCTACGAGCAGTACTTC
CDR3aa: CASSKCLQVASYEQYF

j_gene: TRBJ2-7
len: 14
v_gene: TRBV30
d_gene: -
abundance: -
CDR3nt: TGTGCCTGGAGTGTTACCAGGGCGGGGTACGAGCAGTACTTC
CDR3aa: CAWSVTRAGYEQYF

j_gene: TRBJ2-7
len: 15
v_gene: TRBV7-9
d_gene: TRBD1
abundance: -
CDR3nt: TGTGCCAGCAGCCCAGGGGGACGGACCAACTACGAGCAGTACTTC
CDR3aa: CASSPGGRTNYEQYF

j_gene: TRBJ1-6
len: 15
v_gene: TRBV11-2
d_gene: TRBD1
abundance: -
CDR3nt: TGTGCCAGCAGCCCGGAGACAGGGGTCGTTTCACCCCTCCACTTT
CDR3aa: CASSPETGVVSPLHF

j_gene: TRBJ2-3
len: 14
v_gene: TRBV19
d_gene: -
abundance: -
CDR3nt: TGTGCCAGTAGTACGGACGGAAGCACAGATACGCAGTATTTT
CDR3aa: CASSTDGSTDTQYF

j_gene: TRBJ1-6
len: 15
v_gene: TRBV7-2
d_gene: TRBD1
abundance: -
CDR3nt: TGTGCCAGCAGCGTAACAGGGGGCCATAATTCACCCCTCCACTTT
CDR3aa: CASSVTGGHNSPLHF

j_gene: TRBJ2-5
len: 15
v_gene: TRBV7-7
d_gene: -
abundance: -
CDR3nt: TGTGCTAGCAGCTTGTCCCGAGGGGTTCAAGAGACCCAGTACTTC
CDR3aa: CASSLSRGVQETQYF

j_gene: TRBJ2-1
len: 17
v_gene: TRBV11-2
d_gene: -
abundance: -
CDR3nt: TGTGCCAGCAGCTTACAGGCTAGAGGGGTGATCTACAATGAGCAGTTCTTC
CDR3aa: CASSLQARGVIYNEQFF

j_gene: TRBJ1-2
len: 16
v_gene: TRBV6-6
d_gene: -
abundance: -
CDR3nt: TGTGCCAGCAGTTCTCCCCGGGGACGGTCTAACTATGGCTACACCTTC
CDR3aa: CASSSPRGRSNYGYTF

j_gene: TRBJ2-2
len: 12
v_gene: TRBV14
d_gene: -
abundance: -
CDR3nt: TGTGCCAGCAGCCATCAGTCTGGGGAGCTGTTTTTT
CDR3aa: CASSHQSGELFF

j_gene: TRBJ2-3
len: 14
v_gene: TRBV5-1
d_gene: -
abundance: -
CDR3nt: TGCGCCAGCAGCTTTGGGGACAGCACAGATACGCAGTATTTT
CDR3aa: CASSFGDSTDTQYF

j_gene: TRBJ1-2
len: 12
v_gene: TRBV7-9
d_gene: -
abundance: -
CDR3nt: TGTGCCAGCAGCTTAGCAGATTATGGCTACACCTTC
CDR3aa: CASSLADYGYTF

j_gene: TRBJ2-1
len: 15
v_gene: TRBV5-1
d_gene: -
abundance: -
CDR3nt: TGCGCCAGCAGGAAGGCCGGGACGGCGACAAATGAGCAGTTCTTC
CDR3aa: CASRKAGTATNEQFF

j_gene: TRBJ2-7
len: 14
v_gene: TRBV6-6
d_gene: TRBD1
abundance: -
CDR3nt: TGTGCCAGCAGGCAGGGGGCGTTCTCCTACGAGCAGTACTTC
CDR3aa: CASRQGAFSYEQYF

j_gene: TRBJ1-1
len: 14
v_gene: TRBV19
d_gene: -
abundance: -
CDR3nt: TGTGCCAGTAGTATCCCCACAAGGAACACTGAAGCTTTCTTT
CDR3aa: CASSIPTRNTEAFF

j_gene: TRBJ2-1
len: 11
v_gene: TRBV5-6
d_gene: -
abundance: -
CDR3nt: TGTGCCAGCAGCTTAAACCAAGAGCAGTTCTTC
CDR3aa: CASSLNQEQFF

j_gene: TRBJ1-5
len: 16
v_gene: TRBV7-2
d_gene: -
abundance: -
CDR3nt: TGTGCCAGCAGCTTAGACGGGGGGCGTAGCAATCAGCCCCAGCATTTT
CDR3aa: CASSLDGGRSNQPQHF

j_gene: TRBJ1-5
len: 16
v_gene: TRBV6-1
d_gene: TRBD1
abundance: -
CDR3nt: TGTGCCAGCAGTGAAGTGGTGACAGGGGGCAATCAGCCCCAGCATTTT
CDR3aa: CASSEVVTGGNQPQHF

j_gene: TRBJ2-2
len: 16
v_gene: TRBV12-5
d_gene: TRBD2
abundance: -
CDR3nt: TGTGCTAGTGGTTTTGCTAGCGGGCGAGGTACCGGGGAGCTGTTTTTT
CDR3aa: CASGFASGRGTGELFF

j_gene: TRBJ2-3
len: 16
v_gene: TRBV9
d_gene: -
abundance: -
CDR3nt: TGTGCCAGCAGCGTAGCTTTGCAGGGTAGCGCAGATACGCAGTATTTT
CDR3aa: CASSVALQGSADTQYF

j_gene: TRBJ2-5
len: 14
v_gene: TRBV7-9
d_gene: TRBD2
abundance: few
CDR3nt: TGTGCCAGCAGCTCTAGCGGGGCGACAGAGACCCAGTACTTC
CDR3aa: CASSSSGATETQYF

j_gene: TRBJ2-5
len: 13
v_gene: TRBV5-1
d_gene: -
abundance: once
CDR3nt: TGCGCCAGCAGGATCGGTGGTGCAGAGACCCAGTACTTC
CDR3aa: CASRIGGAETQYF

j_gene: TRBJ1-1
len: 13
v_gene: TRBV19
d_gene: -
abundance: -
CDR3nt: TGTGCCAGTATGTGGTCGATGAACACTGAAGCTTTCTTT
CDR3aa: CASMWSMNTEAFF

j_gene: TRBJ2-7
len: 13
v_gene: TRBV5-6
d_gene: -
abundance: -
CDR3nt: TGTGCCAGCAGCTTAGCAGGCTCCTACGAGCAGTACTTC
CDR3aa: CASSLAGSYEQYF

j_gene: TRBJ2-7
len: 12
v_gene: TRBV11-2
d_gene: TRBD1
abundance: -
CDR3nt: TGTGCCAGCAGCTCCGACAGGGCTTTTTGGTACTTC
CDR3aa: CASSSDRAFWYF

j_gene: TRBJ1-1
len: 11
v_gene: TRBV2
d_gene: -
abundance: -
CDR3nt: TGTGCCAGCAAGGGACCTCGCGAGGCTTTCTTT
CDR3aa: CASKGPREAFF